This is a list of T cell receptor beta chains from one sample in a study of blood T cell repertoires in COVID-19. Repertoires were generated with immunoSEQ multiplex PCR, while TCRdb's copy carries only in-frame clones and drops some. This table has under 150,000 clones, around 76% appearing once. The sequenced material came from peripheral blood. The origin of the receptors is a man aged 60 to 75 with acute or convalescent COVID-19. Both conserved end residues are part of each CDR3. The order of the fields is clone size, V gene, D gene, J gene, CDR3 DNA, CDR3 protein. D genes are given only for firm matches. The size entry is marked missing in some rows and otherwise reads once, few, many or a size class.

-	TRBV7-3	TRBD1	TRBJ2-6	TGTGCCAGCAGCTCGGACAGGGGCCCCTTTGGGGCCAACGTCCTGACTTTC	CASSSDRGPFGANVLTF
-	TRBV28	TRBD2	TRBJ2-7	TGTGCCAGCAGCCAGACTGGGGGACTAGCGGGAGTCTACGAGCAGTACTTC	CASSQTGGLAGVYEQYF
few	TRBV4-1	TRBD2	TRBJ2-7	TGCGCCAGCAGCCAAGGATTAGCGGGAGGGCCGGGGGGTGAGCAGTACTTC	CASSQGLAGGPGGEQYF
-	TRBV15	TRBD2	TRBJ2-7	TGTGCCACCAGCAGAGATACGATCGGGGGGGCCTACGAGCAGTACTTC	CATSRDTIGGAYEQYF
few	TRBV5-1	-	TRBJ1-3	TGCGCCAGCAGCTTGGACCTAGACGGAACCACCATATATTTT	CASSLDLDGTTIYF
-	TRBV5-1	TRBD2	TRBJ2-3	TGCGCCAGCAGCTGGACTAGCGGGAGGGCTTTAGATACGCAGTATTTT	CASSWTSGRALDTQYF
-	TRBV7-8	TRBD1	TRBJ2-7	TGTGCCAGCAGCTTTACGGGGGACAGGGGGCTCAACGAGCAGTACTTC	CASSFTGDRGLNEQYF
once	TRBV19	-	TRBJ2-1	TGTGCCAGTAGTCTAACGAGCGACAATGAGCAGTTCTTC	CASSLTSDNEQFF
-	TRBV18	TRBD1	TRBJ2-4	TGTGCCAGCTCACCAAGGGACAGGGTCCCCAAAAACATTCAGTACTTC	CASSPRDRVPKNIQYF
-	TRBV15	TRBD1	TRBJ2-5	TGTGCCACCAGCAGGGACAGGGGCGAGACCCAGTACTTC	CATSRDRGETQYF
once	TRBV25-1	-	TRBJ2-5	TGTGCCAGCAGTGGAGATGGTTTCGAGACCCAGTACTTC	CASSGDGFETQYF
-	TRBV21-1	-	TRBJ2-5	TGTGCCAGCAGCAAAGTCCAGTACCAAGAGACCCAGTACTTC	CASSKVQYQETQYF
few	TRBV19	-	TRBJ1-2	TGTGCCAGTAGTATATGGGGGAGGAGTGGCGGAGGCGATGGCTACACCTTC	CASSIWGRSGGGDGYTF
-	TRBV7-9	-	TRBJ1-5	TGTGCCAGCAGCTTCGGGGCGGGGGGGCATAGCAATCAGCCCCAGCATTTT	CASSFGAGGHSNQPQHF
-	TRBV12-3/TRBV12-4	TRBD1	TRBJ1-1	TGTGCCAGCAGACAACAGGGGGGAATTGAAGCTTTCTTT	CASRQQGGIEAFF
-	TRBV2	TRBD1	TRBJ1-4	TGTGCCAGCAGTGAAACAGGGGAAAATGGTAATGAAAAACTGTTTTTT	CASSETGENGNEKLFF
-	TRBV19	-	TRBJ2-7	TGTGCCAGTAGTATGGGCGGGTACGAGCAGTACTTC	CASSMGGYEQYF
once	TRBV4-1	-	TRBJ1-4	TGCGCCAGCAGCCAAAGATGGGGGCCAACTAATGAAAAACTGTTTTTT	CASSQRWGPTNEKLFF
-	TRBV5-1	TRBD1	TRBJ1-1	TGCGCCAGCAGCTTGGCCGGGACAGGGCTGGGAACTGAAGCTTTCTTT	CASSLAGTGLGTEAFF
few	TRBV28	-	TRBJ1-3	TGTGCCAGCAGTTTGGGCAGCCTCTCTGGAAACACCATATATTTT	CASSLGSLSGNTIYF
-	TRBV5-6	TRBD1	TRBJ1-1	TGTGCCAGCAGCTTTACGGACAGGGCCACTGAAGCTTTCTTT	CASSFTDRATEAFF
-	TRBV27	-	TRBJ1-1	TGTGCCAGCAGTTTATTCCGGGGTACTGAAGCTTTCTTT	CASSLFRGTEAFF
-	TRBV25-1	TRBD1	TRBJ2-3	TGTGCCAGCAGTGACGACAGGGGCGAAAGCACAGATACGCAGTATTTT	CASSDDRGESTDTQYF
few	TRBV4-2	-	TRBJ2-3	TGTGCCAGCAGCCAGTTCTGGCACACAGATACGCAGTATTTT	CASSQFWHTDTQYF
-	TRBV15	TRBD1	TRBJ2-7	TGTGCCACCAGCAGCCGGGACAGTCCCTACGAGCAGTACTTC	CATSSRDSPYEQYF
-	TRBV27	-	TRBJ2-7	TGTGCCAGCAGCAGAAGACCCCGAGGTACCTACGAGCAGTACTTC	CASSRRPRGTYEQYF
few	TRBV4-1	TRBD1	TRBJ1-1	TGCGCCAGCAGCCAGCTAGTGACAGGGCGCACTGAAGCTTTCTTT	CASSQLVTGRTEAFF
-	TRBV5-1	TRBD2	TRBJ2-3	TGCGCCAGCAGCTCCACCGGGACTAGTTCAGATACGCAGTATTTT	CASSSTGTSSDTQYF
once	TRBV3-1/TRBV3-2	-	TRBJ1-5	TGTGCCAGCAGCCAATCGAACTGGAATCAGCCCCAGCATTTT	CASSQSNWNQPQHF
-	TRBV20-1	TRBD1	TRBJ2-7	TGCAGTGCTAGTCCGGGACAGGACGCTCTTTTAAGCTCCTACGAGCAGTACTTC	CSASPGQDALLSSYEQYF
few	TRBV5-1	-	TRBJ2-1	TGCGCCAGCAGGAGGGAGAATGAGCAGTTCTTC	CASRRENEQFF
-	TRBV11-2	-	TRBJ1-2	TGTGCCAGCAGCTTCAACCCATCACAGGGTCAGGGCTACACCTTC	CASSFNPSQGQGYTF
-	TRBV7-9	TRBD1	TRBJ1-4	TGTGCCAGCAGCTTAAATACAGGGGGTGAAAAACTGTTTTTT	CASSLNTGGEKLFF
-	TRBV7-2	TRBD2	TRBJ2-3	TGTGCCAGCAGCAGCGGGATCGCTACGCAGTATTTT	CASSSGIATQYF
-	TRBV3-1/TRBV3-2	-	TRBJ1-6	TGTGCCAGCAGCCGCGGGGGGGATTCACCCCTCCACTTT	CASSRGGDSPLHF
-	TRBV30	-	TRBJ2-7	TGTGCCTGGGCGGGCTCAGGCTACGAGCAGTACTTC	CAWAGSGYEQYF
few	TRBV5-5	TRBD2	TRBJ2-5	TGTGCCAGCAGCAACGGACTAGCGGTGGTAGAGACCCAGTACTTC	CASSNGLAVVETQYF
-	TRBV11-2	-	TRBJ1-1	TGTGCCAGCAGCTTAGCGGAGGGACCCAACACTGAAGCTTTCTTT	CASSLAEGPNTEAFF
many	TRBV30	-	TRBJ2-1	TGTGCCTGGAATAGTGGGGCGGGATCTAACAATGAGCAGTTCTTC	CAWNSGAGSNNEQFF
-	TRBV10-3	TRBD2	TRBJ2-1	TGTGCCATCAGTGGAGCGGGACCGGGTTACAATGAGCAGTTCTTC	CAISGAGPGYNEQFF
few	TRBV4-1	TRBD2	TRBJ2-3	TGCGCCAGCAGCCAAGGACTAGCGGCTAGCACAGATACGCAGTATTTT	CASSQGLAASTDTQYF
-	TRBV6-5	-	TRBJ2-3	TGTGCCAGCAGTCTTATCAGCACAGATACGCAGTATTTT	CASSLISTDTQYF
-	TRBV3-1/TRBV3-2	TRBD1	TRBJ1-2	TGTGCCAGCAGCCCCCGACAGGGGGGATTCGTAGGCTACACCTTC	CASSPRQGGFVGYTF
-	TRBV25-1	TRBD2	TRBJ2-3	TGTGCCAGCAGTGAAGGGGGGACTAGCGGGAATACGCAGTATTTT	CASSEGGTSGNTQYF
-	TRBV4-2	TRBD1	TRBJ2-2	TGTGCCAGCAGCCTCCGGGACAGGGGGCCCGGGGAGCTGTTTTTT	CASSLRDRGPGELFF
-	TRBV30	-	TRBJ1-2	TGTGCCTGGGGGCCGGGGGGCTACACCTTC	CAWGPGGYTF
once	TRBV7-8	TRBD1	TRBJ1-5	TGTGCCAGCAGCCCGGGACAGGGGGGGGTCAATCAGCCCCAGCATTTT	CASSPGQGGVNQPQHF
-	TRBV18	TRBD2	TRBJ2-4	TGTGCCAGCTCCCCGGGACTACAAAACATTCAGTACTTC	CASSPGLQNIQYF
few	TRBV19	TRBD1	TRBJ2-5	TGTGCCAGTAGTATAGATAGCGTTGGGACAGAGAAAGAGACCCAGTACTTC	CASSIDSVGTEKETQYF
-	TRBV5-4	TRBD1	TRBJ1-2	TGTGCCAGCAGCTGGGGACAGCGATCCTATGGCTACACCTTC	CASSWGQRSYGYTF